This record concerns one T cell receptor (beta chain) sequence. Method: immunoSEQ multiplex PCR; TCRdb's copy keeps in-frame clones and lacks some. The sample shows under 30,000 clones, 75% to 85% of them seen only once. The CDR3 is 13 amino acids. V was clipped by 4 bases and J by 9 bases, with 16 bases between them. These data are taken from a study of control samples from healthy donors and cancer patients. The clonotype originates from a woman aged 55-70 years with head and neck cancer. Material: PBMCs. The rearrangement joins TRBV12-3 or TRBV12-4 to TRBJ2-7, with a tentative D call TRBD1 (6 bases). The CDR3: CASSSIPGQRQYF. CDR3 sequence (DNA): TGTGCCAGCAGTTCAATCCCTGGACAGAGGCAGTACTTC.